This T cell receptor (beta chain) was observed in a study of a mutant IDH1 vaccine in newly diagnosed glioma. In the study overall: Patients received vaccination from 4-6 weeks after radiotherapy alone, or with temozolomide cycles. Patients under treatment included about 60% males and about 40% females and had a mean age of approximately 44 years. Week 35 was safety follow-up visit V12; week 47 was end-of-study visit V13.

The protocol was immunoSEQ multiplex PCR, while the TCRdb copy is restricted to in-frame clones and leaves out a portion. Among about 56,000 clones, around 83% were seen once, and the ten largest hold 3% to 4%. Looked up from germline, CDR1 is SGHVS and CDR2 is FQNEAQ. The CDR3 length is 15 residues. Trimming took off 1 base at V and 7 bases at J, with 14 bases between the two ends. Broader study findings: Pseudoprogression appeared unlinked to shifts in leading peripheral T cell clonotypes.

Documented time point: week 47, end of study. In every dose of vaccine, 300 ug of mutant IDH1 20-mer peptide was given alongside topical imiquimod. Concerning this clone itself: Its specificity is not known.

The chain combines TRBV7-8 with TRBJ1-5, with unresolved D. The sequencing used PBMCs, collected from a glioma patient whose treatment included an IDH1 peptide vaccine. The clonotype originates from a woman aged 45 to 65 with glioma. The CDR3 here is CASSLGPERIQPQHF. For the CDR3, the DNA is TGTGCCAGCAGCTTAGGTCCGGAGAGAATACAGCCCCAGCATTTT. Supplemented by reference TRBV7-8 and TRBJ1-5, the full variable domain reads GAGVSQSPRYKVAKRGQDVALRCDPISGHVSLFWYQQALGQGPEFLTYFQNEAQLDKSGLPSDRFFAERPEGSVSTLKIQRTQQEDSAVYLCASSLGPERIQPQHFGDGTRLSIL.